This T cell receptor beta chain was sequenced during a study of cytomegalovirus exposure and HLA in healthy donors. CDR1 is GTSNPN, CDR2 SVGIG, per germline (reference sequence). With 4 bases removed from V and 4 bases from J, the gap between germline ends came to 11 bases. The CDR3 has 13 residues. It was with 60 Vbeta and 13 Jbeta primers that the PCR ran. Assay used: immunoSEQ multiplex PCR; TCRdb lists only in-frame clones, some missing. The table has more than 150,000 clones, roughly 80% seen once. The chain carries TRBV30 and TRBJ1-5; D is perhaps TRBD1 (6 bases). The sequence was collected from a man aged 45-65 years in good health and CMV-seronegative. The source material was PBMCs. The CDR3 DNA is TGTGCCTGGACAGGACAGACTAATCAGCCCCAGCATTTT. Translated, it gives CAWTGQTNQPQHF.